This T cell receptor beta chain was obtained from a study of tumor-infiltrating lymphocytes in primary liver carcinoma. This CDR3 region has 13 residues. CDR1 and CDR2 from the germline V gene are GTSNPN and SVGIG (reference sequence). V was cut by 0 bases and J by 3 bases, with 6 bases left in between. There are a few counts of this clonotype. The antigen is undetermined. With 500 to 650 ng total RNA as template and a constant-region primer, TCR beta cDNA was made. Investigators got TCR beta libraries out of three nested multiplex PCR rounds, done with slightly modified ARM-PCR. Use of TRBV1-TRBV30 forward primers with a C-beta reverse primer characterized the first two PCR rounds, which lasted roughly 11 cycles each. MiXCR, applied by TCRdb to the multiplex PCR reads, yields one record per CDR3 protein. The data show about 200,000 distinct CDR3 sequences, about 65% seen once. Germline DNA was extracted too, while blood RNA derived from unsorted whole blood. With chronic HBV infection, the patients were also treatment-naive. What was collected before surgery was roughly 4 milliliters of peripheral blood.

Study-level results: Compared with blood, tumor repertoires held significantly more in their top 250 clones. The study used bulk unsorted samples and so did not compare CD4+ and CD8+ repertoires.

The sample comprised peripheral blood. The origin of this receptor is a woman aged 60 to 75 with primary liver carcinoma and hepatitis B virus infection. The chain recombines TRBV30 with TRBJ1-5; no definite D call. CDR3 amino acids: CAWSVQLNQPQHF. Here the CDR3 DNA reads TGTGCCTGGAGTGTACAGCTCAATCAGCCCCAGCATTTT. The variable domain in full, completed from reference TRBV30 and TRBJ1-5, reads SQTIHQWPATLVQPVGSPLSLECTVEGTSNPNLYWYRQAAGRGLQLLFYSVGIGQISSEVPQNLSASRPQDRQFILSSKKLLLSDSGFYLCAWSVQLNQPQHFGDGTRLSIL.